This TCR beta chain derives from a study of monozygotic twins with cystic fibrosis. Study outcomes and limitations: Nucleotide-identical clonotype sharing was significantly higher within monozygotic CF twin pairs than between unrelated CF individuals.

Assay: immunoSEQ multiplex PCR; the TCRdb copy retains only in-frame clones and omits some. The table has 30,000 to 35,000 clones, 90% to 98% seen once. Points on this clone: Its cognate antigen is unknown.

With V trimmed by 4 bases and J by 2 bases, 7 bases remained unmatched. Germline V CDR1 and CDR2: SNHLY, FYNNEI. The CDR3 is 16 amino acids. The receptor was isolated from a girl aged 2 to 9 with cystic fibrosis. V usage is TRBV2 and J usage is TRBJ1-3; 8 bases fit TRBD1. The sequenced sample was blood. The CDR3 here is CASSGDRGETGNTIYF. The CDR3 nucleotides read TGTGCCAGCAGTGGAGACAGGGGAGAAACTGGAAACACCATATATTTT.